The entry below describes one TCR beta chain. Its antigen remains unidentified. CDR1 and CDR2 (germline): SEHNR, FQNEAQ (reference sequence). Trimming pared 3 bases from V and 1 base from J, leaving 12 bases between. This CDR3 comprises 15 residues. These data come from a study of beta chain features in type 1 diabetes. General study findings and limits: People with Type 1 diabetes carried modestly yet significantly shorter TCRB CDR3s in all four CD4+ subsets. There was a possibility that cDNA sequencing over-represented cells with high TCR expression. Unsettled here was the matter of whether HLA type influences TCRB rearrangement.

Expressed TCRB transcripts were sequenced after all isolated RNA was converted to cDNA. Sequenced by immunoSEQ multiplex PCR; TCRdb stores in-frame clones only, minus some. The sample includes 230,000 or so clones, 16% of them seen just once. The chain has TRBV7-9 and TRBJ2-5; D perhaps matches TRBD2 (6 bases). Sequenced: naive CD4+ T cells from blood. The TCR was taken from a man under 40 with type 1 diabetes. As DNA, the CDR3 is TGTGCCAGCAGCTTTCCCGGACTAACCCAAGAGACCCAGTACTTC. Amino acids: CASSFPGLTQETQYF.